This T cell receptor (beta chain) came from a study of metastatic and nonmetastatic thyroid tumors (dated by TCRdb to about 2020). Regarding the complete study: The researchers compared repertoires between peripheral blood samples and tumor or nodule tissue samples from patients with malignant or benign thyroid disease.

None of the patients had been given any treatment before thyroid surgery. Using T-cell receptor beta sequencing, the study looked back at clinical samples from patients collected from the early 2010s to the late 2010s. The receptor library was made with PCR. TCRdb names Illumina HiSeq 4000 as the instrument used. High-throughput sequencing was used to profile the TCR beta-chain CDR3 region of each patient. On the study's bioinformatics: CDR3 differences across clinicopathological groups were used to build a classifier for discriminating distant-metastatic papillary thyroid cancer patients. Repertoire diversity was assessed with the Shannon index, and tumor-blood repertoire similarity with the Morisita-Horn index. TCRdb applied fastp at Q25 and MiXCR to the public reads, then kept only in-frame beta chains. TCRdb's processing, not the authors', yielded these V and J calls. The sample data list some 30,000 clones, and roughly 4% of these were observed just once. Of the sample, around 23% is held by the ten largest clones.

What the research found in general, with its limitations: In both blood and tumor samples, TCR beta diversity was reported to be significantly higher in malignant tumors than in benign nodules.

This clone showed up just a few times. Which antigen it targets is not known. Base quality data are lacking; no much larger clone is found one base away. Other DNA sequences in the sample encode the same CDR3. Specimen: blood. This TCR came from a female donor with papillary thyroid cancer or a benign thyroid nodule (not recorded which). Some clones in this sample may be carry-over from other donors' samples.

The CDR3 is CSARDMMGTGELFF. The DNA is TGCAGTGCTAGAGATATGATGGGGACCGGGGAGCTGTTTTTT. The V and J genes are TRBV20-1 and TRBJ2-2, with no D gene named confidently. Based on the germline V gene (reference sequence), the CDR1 and CDR2 sequences are DFQATT and SNEGSKA. There are 14 amino acids in the CDR3, from cysteine to phenylalanine inclusive. The entry retains the CDR3 DNA only, 42 bases that are in frame from base 1. V and J are truncated by 0 bases and 5 bases respectively, leaving an intervening sequence of 10 bases.